This T cell receptor beta chain was sequenced for a study of cytomegalovirus exposure and HLA in healthy donors. On this clone: Its antigen is not identified.

Use of 60 Vbeta and 13 Jbeta primers characterized the PCR. The assay was immunoSEQ multiplex PCR, and TCRdb's table has in-frame clones only and misses some. Of approximately 100,000 clones in the sample, roughly four fifths were seen once. Study-level findings and limits: The presence/absence work took it that sequencing depth was about the same across donors.

V gave up 5 bases and J gave up 2 bases, with 12 bases separating them. Looked up from germline, CDR1 is MNHNS and CDR2 is SASEGT. The CDR3 is 14 residues long. Material: PBMCs. The chain has TRBV6-1 and TRBJ1-2; unclear D gene. The sequence derives from a man aged 55 to 70 in good health and CMV-seronegative. CDR3 residues: CASSHPGINYGYTF. CDR3 in DNA: TGTGCCAGCAGTCACCCCGGGATCAACTATGGCTACACCTTC.